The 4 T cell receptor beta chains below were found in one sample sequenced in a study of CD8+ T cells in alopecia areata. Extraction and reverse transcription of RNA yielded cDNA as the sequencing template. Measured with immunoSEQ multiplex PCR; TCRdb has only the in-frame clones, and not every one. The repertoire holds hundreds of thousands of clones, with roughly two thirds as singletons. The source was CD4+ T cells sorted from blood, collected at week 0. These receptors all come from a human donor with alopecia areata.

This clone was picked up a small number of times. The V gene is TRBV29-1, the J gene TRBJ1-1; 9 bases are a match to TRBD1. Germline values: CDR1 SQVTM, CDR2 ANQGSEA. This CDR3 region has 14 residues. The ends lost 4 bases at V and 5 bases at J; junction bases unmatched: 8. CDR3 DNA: TGCAGCGTTGCTCCGGGACAGGGACGGACTGAAGCTTTCTTT. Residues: CSVAPGQGRTEAFF.

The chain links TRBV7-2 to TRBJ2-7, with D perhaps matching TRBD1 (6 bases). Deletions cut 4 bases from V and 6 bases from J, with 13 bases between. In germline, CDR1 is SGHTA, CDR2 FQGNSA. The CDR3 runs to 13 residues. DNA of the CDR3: TGTGCCAGCAGCTCCAATGGACAGCTCGAGCAGTACTTC. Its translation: CASSSNGQLEQYF.

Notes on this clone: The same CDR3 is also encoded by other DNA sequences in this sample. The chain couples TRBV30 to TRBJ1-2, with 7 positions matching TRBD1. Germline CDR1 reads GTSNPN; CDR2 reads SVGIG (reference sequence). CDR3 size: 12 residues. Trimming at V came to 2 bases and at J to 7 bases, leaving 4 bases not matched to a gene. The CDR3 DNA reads TGTGCCTGGAGTACAGGGGCGGGTGGCTACACCTTC. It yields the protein CAWSTGAGGYTF.

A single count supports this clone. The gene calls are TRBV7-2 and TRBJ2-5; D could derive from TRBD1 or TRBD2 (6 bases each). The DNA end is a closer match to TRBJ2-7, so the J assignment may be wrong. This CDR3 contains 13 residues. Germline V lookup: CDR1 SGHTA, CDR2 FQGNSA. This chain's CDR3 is CASSSYGGGEQYF. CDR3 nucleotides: TGTGCCAGCAGCTCTTACGGGGGCGGCGAGCAGTACTTC.